A single sample gave rise to the 25 T cell receptor beta chains below, sequenced in a study of shared clonotypes between healthy human individuals. Profiled with immunoSEQ multiplex PCR; TCRdb holds only in-frame clones, not every one. The sample lists 1,400,000 or so clones, approximately 98.5% occurring once. Sequences were obtained from naive CD4+ T cells sorted from blood. Subset described: CD45RA+ positively selected. These TCRs come from a young man in good health.

The chain uses TRBV19 and TRBJ2-1, with D tentatively TRBD2 (6 bases). Germline V gene sequence: CDR1 LNHDA, CDR2 SQIVND (reference sequence). The CDR3 consists of 16 residues. V lost 3 bases and J 7 bases, leaving 19 bases between the germline ends. In DNA form, the CDR3 reads TGTGCCAGTAGTATTCTCGGGAGTGTTGTAGGAAATGAGCAGTTCTTC. Amino acids: CASSILGSVVGNEQFF.

J is TRBJ2-2 and V is TRBV4-3; a weak D match, TRBD1 (5 bases). CDR1 and CDR2 (germline): LGHNA, YSLEER. This CDR3 spans 16 amino acids. Trimming left V 4 bases short and J 6 bases short, with 18 bases between. This CDR3 is CASSRLTGNPAGELFF. The CDR3 nucleotides are TGCGCCAGCAGCCGCCTCACAGGAAATCCCGCCGGGGAGCTGTTTTTT.

The V call is TRBV2, the J call TRBJ2-3, with 7 positions matching TRBD2. J lost 4 bases, V lost 3 bases, and 10 bases had no gene match. The CDR3 consists of 16 residues. Germline loops: CDR1 SNHLY, CDR2 FYNNEI. CDR3 loop: CASSDFFGGRPDTQYF. Written as DNA, the CDR3 is TGTGCCAGCAGTGATTTTTTTGGCGGGAGACCAGATACGCAGTATTTT. The full variable domain, rest sourced from reference TRBV2 and TRBJ2-3, is EPEVTQTPSHQVTQMGQEVILRCVPISNHLYFYWYRQILGQKVEFLVSFYNNEISEKSEIFDDQFSVERPDGSNFTLKIRSTKLEDSAMYFCASSDFFGGRPDTQYFGPGTRLTVL.

The rearrangement links TRBV10-3 to TRBJ2-3; D not certain. The CDR3 contains 14 residues. The ends were cut back, 4 bases at V and 0 bases at J, with 8 bases in the middle. Germline V gives CDR1 ENHRY, CDR2 SYGVKD. The CDR3 region has the DNA TGTGCCATCAGTGTGGGCTCGAGCACAGATACGCAGTATTTT. Translated: CAISVGSSTDTQYF.

The chain carries TRBV6-5 and TRBJ2-7; D is perhaps TRBD2 (6 bases). CDR1 and CDR2 (germline): MNHEY, SVGAGI. CDR3 length: 13 residues. V lost 6 bases, J lost 3 bases, and 12 bases lay in between. In nucleotides, the CDR3 is TGTGCCAGCAGAGGAGAGGGACTCTACGAGCAGTACTTC. It specifies CASRGEGLYEQYF.

The chain is built from TRBV5-6 and TRBJ2-4; D ambiguous. The ends were cut back, 4 bases at V and 4 bases at J, with 9 bases in the middle. The germline V gene has CDR1 SGHDT and CDR2 YYEEEE. This CDR3 spans 13 amino acids. Written as DNA, the CDR3 is TGTGCCAGCAGCCTAGGGCCTAAAAACATTCAGTACTTC. Encoded protein: CASSLGPKNIQYF.

A remark on this clone: Other DNA variants within this sample encode the same CDR3. The chain uses TRBV18 and TRBJ2-1; D remains unclear. The germline V gene has CDR1 KGHSH and CDR2 LQKENI. V lost 3 bases, J lost 2 bases, and 5 bases lay in between. The CDR3 runs to 13 residues. This CDR3 reads CASSPPTYNEQFF. In nucleotides, the CDR3 is TGTGCCAGCTCACCCCCCACCTACAATGAGCAGTTCTTC. The variable domain in full, with the rest retrieved from reference TRBV18 and TRBJ2-1, is NAGVMQNPRHLVRRRGQEARLRCSPMKGHSHVYWYRQLPEEGLKFMVYLQKENIIDESGMPKERFSAEFPKEGPSILRIQQVVRGDSAAYFCASSPPTYNEQFFGPGTRLTVL.

The chain carries TRBV7-3 and TRBJ2-7; D call uncertain. The CDR3 is made up of 13 amino acids. Per the germline V gene, CDR1 is SGHTA and CDR2 is FQGTGA. V was trimmed by 5 bases and J by 5 bases, leaving 13 bases between them. The CDR3 bases are TGTGCCAGCAGCAGGGATATCGGCGACGAGCAGTACTTC. This gives the protein CASSRDIGDEQYF. The full variable domain, rest sourced from reference TRBV7-3 and TRBJ2-7, is GAGVSQTPSNKVTEKGKYVELRCDPISGHTALYWYRQSLGQGPEFLIYFQGTGAADDSGLPNDRFFAVRPEGSVSTLKIQRTERGDSAVYLCASSRDIGDEQYFGPGTRLTVT.

This clone was detected only once. This CDR3 reads CASSVRGGPYEQYF. CDR3 bases: TGTGCCAGCAGTGTACGGGGAGGACCCTACGAGCAGTACTTC. J is TRBJ2-7 and V is TRBV6-1, with a possible D match to TRBD2 (6 bases). Per germline, CDR1 MNHNS and CDR2 SASEGT. Trimming removed 4 bases at V and 2 bases at J, with 12 bases between. This CDR3 has 14 residues.

This clone showed up just a few times. V gene TRBV2 combines with J gene TRBJ2-7; D gene ambiguous. V was clipped by 4 bases and J by 3 bases, with 4 bases between them. CDR1 SNHLY and CDR2 FYNNEI come from the germline V gene. The CDR3 spans 11 residues. The DNA for the CDR3 is TGTGCCAGCAGTGGTTACTACGAGCAGTACTTC. Amino acid sequence: CASSGYYEQYF.

This clone occurred once. The rearrangement uses TRBV4-2 and TRBJ2-7; 9 positions agree with TRBD2. Germline CDR1 reads LGHNA; CDR2 reads YNFKEQ. With V trimmed by 0 bases and J by 0 bases, 3 bases remained unmatched. The CDR3 covers 16 residues. CDR3 loop: CASSQELAGDSYEQYF. CDR3 DNA sequence: TGTGCCAGCAGCCAAGAACTAGCGGGTGACTCCTACGAGCAGTACTTC.

This chain joins TRBV13 and TRBJ2-1; the match to TRBD2 covers 10 bases. Germline V lookup: CDR1 PRHDT, CDR2 FYEKMQ (reference sequence). The V gene end was trimmed by 5 bases and the J gene end by 6 bases; junction bases not matched to a gene: 10. The CDR3 spans 16 residues. The CDR3 sequence: CASSPQAGGIPNEQFF. The DNA for the CDR3 is TGTGCCAGCAGCCCCCAAGCGGGAGGGATTCCCAATGAGCAGTTCTTC. Combining the CDR3 with reference TRBV13 and TRBJ2-1 gives the whole variable domain AAGVIQSPRHLIKEKRETATLKCYPIPRHDTVYWYQQGPGQDPQFLISFYEKMQSDKGSIPDRFSAQQFSDYHSELNMSSLELGDSALYFCASSPQAGGIPNEQFFGPGTRLTVL.

The CDR3 DNA is TGTGCCAGCAGTTTAGGAAGGGGGCTTAGGAACACTGAAGCTTTCTTT. It is translated as CASSLGRGLRNTEAFF. This chain joins TRBV6-6 and TRBJ1-1; the match to TRBD1 covers 7 bases. CDR1 and CDR2 (germline): MNHNY, SVGAGI (reference sequence). The CDR3 spans 16 residues. V lost 4 bases and J lost 1; bases outside the gene matches: 9.

The V and J genes are TRBV2 and TRBJ1-4, with D unclear. In germline, CDR1 is SNHLY, CDR2 FYNNEI. Trimming shortened V by 1 base and J by 2 bases, and 8 bases separated the two germline ends. The CDR3 covers 15 residues. CDR3 bases: TGTGCCAGCAGTGAAGTAGGGTTGACTAATGAAAAACTGTTTTTT. It codes for CASSEVGLTNEKLFF. Looking up the rest from reference TRBV2 and TRBJ1-4 gives the full variable domain: EPEVTQTPSHQVTQMGQEVILRCVPISNHLYFYWYRQILGQKVEFLVSFYNNEISEKSEIFDDQFSVERPDGSNFTLKIRSTKLEDSAMYFCASSEVGLTNEKLFFGSGTQLSVL.

This chain joins TRBV6-5 and TRBJ1-5, with unresolved D. V was trimmed by 5 bases and J by 3 bases, leaving 11 bases between them. This CDR3 region has 14 residues. Germline V CDR1 and CDR2: MNHEY, SVGAGI. The CDR3 spells CASSPARDNQPQHF. The CDR3 DNA reads TGTGCCAGCAGTCCCGCCCGAGACAATCAGCCCCAGCATTTT.

The count of this clone is one. The chain uses TRBV28 and TRBJ1-2; 7 bases are shared with TRBD1. The CDR3 consists of 12 residues. Germline V gene data show CDR1 as MDHEN and CDR2 as SYDVKM. J gave up 4 bases and V 8 bases, and 4 bases lay outside the gene matches. In DNA form, the CDR3 reads TGTGCCAGCCTCGCAGGGGGCTATGGCTACACCTTC. Translated: CASLAGGYGYTF.

The V gene is TRBV4-1, the J gene TRBJ2-7; 8 bases align to TRBD2. The CDR3 covers 16 residues. Germline V gene lookup returns CDR1 MGHRA and CDR2 YSYEKL. After removal of 3 bases from V and 2 bases from J, the junction contained 9 bases not matched to a gene. CDR3 DNA sequence: TGCGCCAGCAGCCACCCAGCCCAGCGGGGGCCCTACGAGCAGTACTTC. Amino acids: CASSHPAQRGPYEQYF.

The V and J genes are TRBV18 and TRBJ1-5; D is perhaps TRBD1 (5 bases). The germline gives CDR1 KGHSH, CDR2 LQKENI. The CDR3 sequence is 14 residues long. The ends were cut back, 0 bases at V and 10 bases at J, with 13 bases in the middle. The DNA for the CDR3 is TGTGCCAGCTCACCACCCGGGACCCTCAAACCCCAGCATTTT. Its translation: CASSPPGTLKPQHF.

V is TRBV5-1 and J is TRBJ1-2; possible D gene TRBD1, 5 bases. Trimming pared 0 bases from V and 8 bases from J, leaving 17 bases between. Germline V gene data show CDR1 as SGHRS and CDR2 as YFSETQ. The CDR3 length is 15 residues. CDR3 DNA: TGCGCCAGCAGCTTGGGACAGTACGAGCGTTCGGGCTACACCTTC. It yields the protein CASSLGQYERSGYTF. Supplemented by reference TRBV5-1 and TRBJ1-2, the full variable domain reads KAGVTQTPRYLIKTRGQQVTLSCSPISGHRSVSWYQQTPGQGLQFLFEYFSETQRNKGNFPGRFSGRQFSNSRSEMNVSTLELGDSALYLCASSLGQYERSGYTFGSGTRLTVV.

V usage is TRBV25-1 and J usage is TRBJ2-5; 10 positions agree with TRBD2. This CDR3 spans 16 amino acids. V was clipped by 1 base and J by 6 bases; unmatched bases: 8. CDR1 MGHDK and CDR2 SYGVNS come from the germline V gene. In nucleotides, the CDR3 is TGTGCCAGCAGTGAATTCCTAGCGGGAGATAAAAAGACCCAGTACTTC. Residues: CASSEFLAGDKKTQYF.

The chain carries TRBV18 and TRBJ1-5; 7 bases are shared with TRBD1. J gave up 0 bases and V 3 bases, and 17 bases lay outside the gene matches. CDR1 KGHSH and CDR2 LQKENI come from the germline V gene. The CDR3 length is 20 residues. CDR3: CASSPRHRDSQLLSNQPQHF. Here the CDR3 DNA reads TGTGCCAGCTCACCGAGGCACCGGGACAGCCAGCTCCTTAGCAATCAGCCCCAGCATTTT.

The chain recombines TRBV5-1 with TRBJ2-3, with D unclear. The CDR3 covers 15 residues. The ends were cut back, 0 bases at V and 6 bases at J, with 14 bases in the middle. The germline V gene has CDR1 SGHRS and CDR2 YFSETQ. The CDR3 region has the DNA TGCGCCAGCAGCTTGGCGGAGCCCAAATCCGATACGCAGTATTTT. Translation: CASSLAEPKSDTQYF. Full variable domain (rest looked up from reference TRBV5-1 and TRBJ2-3): KAGVTQTPRYLIKTRGQQVTLSCSPISGHRSVSWYQQTPGQGLQFLFEYFSETQRNKGNFPGRFSGRQFSNSRSEMNVSTLELGDSALYLCASSLAEPKSDTQYFGPGTRLTVL.

The J gene is TRBJ1-4, the V gene TRBV7-6, with 7 bases matching TRBD1. Germline-derived CDR1 and CDR2 are SGHVS and FNYEAQ. The V segment lost 5 bases and the J segment 3 bases; nucleotides outside the gene matches: 6. This CDR3 comprises 15 residues. The CDR3 DNA follows: TGTGCCAGCAGCCGAACGACAGGGCCTAATGAAAAACTGTTTTTT. The encoded protein is CASSRTTGPNEKLFF.

The J gene is TRBJ2-7, the V gene TRBV7-2; D gene ambiguous. Deletions cut 5 bases from V and 2 bases from J, with 10 bases between. The CDR3 is 13 residues long. Germline-derived CDR1 and CDR2 are SGHTA and FQGNSA. The CDR3 here is CASSVTNPYEQYF. Written as DNA, the CDR3 is TGTGCCAGCAGCGTAACTAACCCCTACGAGCAGTACTTC.

V usage is TRBV7-6 and J usage is TRBJ2-1; 14 bases line up with TRBD2. Germline V gene data show CDR1 as SGHVS and CDR2 as FNYEAQ. V lost 1 base to trimming and J lost 6 bases; unmatched junction nucleotides: 8. The CDR3 spans 18 residues. CDR3 DNA: TGTGCCAGCAGCTTAGGGGGACTAGCGGGAGTCGTGTCCAATGAGCAGTTCTTC. It codes for CASSLGGLAGVVSNEQFF.